This T cell receptor beta chain is from a study of post-analysis software for immune sequencing data. Study-level background: Relapsing-remitting, secondary progressive and progressive-relapsing multiple sclerosis courses were included. Study results and caveats: Patients showed TRBV5-6, TRBV5-1 and TRBV20-1 among a few TRBV segments more frequent than in controls. Comparison with controls showed significantly lower normalized Chao1 diversity in multiple sclerosis patients. Strong co-clustering by F measure was evident for samples that had been prepared in the same batch.

Deletions cut 8 bases from V and 7 bases from J, with 15 bases between. The CDR3 spans 13 residues. CDR1 is MNHNY, CDR2 SVGAGI, per germline (reference sequence). Included in the TCR beta cDNA libraries were unique molecular identifiers. The authors obtained about 520,000 cDNA molecules from about 0.94 to 9.7 million T cells. TCRdb analysed the PCR reads with MiXCR anew, one entry per CDR3 protein. Of more than 450,000 distinct CDR3 sequences in the sample, roughly 40% were seen once. A remark on this clonotype: The antigen remains unidentified.

Sequencing was carried out using blood. The sequence came from a girl aged 5-17 years with multiple sclerosis. The chain couples TRBV6-6 to TRBJ1-5; D uncertain. The CDR3 nucleotides read TGTGCCAGCGCTCGTCAGGACCCCCAGCCCCAGCATTTT. Amino acid sequence: CASARQDPQPQHF.